The clone carrying this T cell receptor beta chain was recorded at least ten times. What it binds is not known. Germline V gene lookup returns CDR1 KGHDR and CDR2 SFDVKD. The CDR3 sequence is 15 residues long. The ends lost 4 bases at V and 2 bases at J; junction bases unmatched: 5. Individual cDNA molecules received unique molecular identifiers. TCRdb reprocessed the 5' RACE reads via MiXCR and lists one record per CDR3 protein. Of 70,000 to 75,000 distinct CDR3 sequences listed, 9.5% to 15% are singletons. The entry originates in a study of early T cells in non-severe SARS-CoV-2 infection. Study background: The study sequenced bulk RNA from unsorted whole blood, with chains unpaired.

Broader study findings: A preference for anti-spike CD8 responses marked VDJdb matching, which missed private and CD4 specificities.

The chain couples TRBV24-1 to TRBJ2-3, with 7 bases lining up with TRBD2. The sequence came from an adult who was a healthcare worker with PCR-confirmed SARS-CoV-2 infection or an uninfected control (not recorded which). Sequenced sample: whole blood. CDR3 in amino acids: CATSDRAGLTDTQYF. The CDR3 DNA sequence: TGTGCCACCAGTGACAGAGCGGGGCTCACAGATACGCAGTATTTT.